These 21 T cell receptor beta chains were sequenced from one sample in a study of Ad26.COV2.S vaccination and SARS-CoV-2 variants. Indicated treatment: roughly 19 received Ad26.COV2.S at low or high dose, single or two shots; about 5 received placebo; per-sample allocation not given. All samples were drawn on day 63, counting from the first vaccine or placebo injection. Sequenced by immunoSEQ multiplex PCR; TCRdb stores in-frame clones only, minus some. The table shows about 680,000 clones, with roughly 90% occurring only once. Sequencing used peripheral blood, obtained in a trial of Ad26.COV2.S vaccine versus placebo. The receptors here all came from a person aged 18 to 65 who received the Ad26.COV2.S COVID-19 vaccine or a placebo.

This sequence joins TRBV30 and TRBJ2-2, with 12 bases matching TRBD2. With V trimmed by 0 bases and J by 0 bases, 5 bases remained unmatched. Germline V gene lookup returns CDR1 GTSNPN and CDR2 SVGIG (reference sequence). This CDR3 has 18 amino acids. The CDR3 DNA sequence: TGTGCCTGGAGTGTCGGACTAGCGGGAAGGTCGAACACCGGGGAGCTGTTTTTT. It specifies CAWSVGLAGRSNTGELFF.

This sequence joins TRBV6-5 and TRBJ1-5; 7 positions agree with TRBD1. The germline CDR1 and CDR2 sequences are MNHEY and SVGAGI. V was pared by 6 bases and J by 7 bases, with 12 bases of the junction left unmatched. The CDR3 loop spans 15 amino acids. CDR3 protein: CASSPLEGAEQPQHF. DNA of the CDR3: TGTGCCAGCAGCCCCTTAGAGGGGGCTGAACAGCCCCAGCATTTT.

With respect to this clone: Other DNA sequences in this sample translate to the same CDR3. The chain recombines TRBV5-1 with TRBJ2-1; 11 bases are a match to TRBD2. V shed 5 bases and J 4 bases; nucleotides not matched to a gene: 2. There are 14 residues in the CDR3. CDR1 is SGHRS, CDR2 YFSETQ, per germline. DNA of the CDR3: TGCGCCAGCAGTGGGACTAGCGGATACAATGAGCAGTTCTTC. Encoded protein: CASSGTSGYNEQFF.

The V call is TRBV7-2, the J call TRBJ1-1; D ambiguous. Trimming removed 2 bases at V and 1 base at J, with 8 bases between. CDR1 and CDR2 from the germline V gene are SGHTA and FQGNSA. CDR3 length: 14 residues. Here the CDR3 reads CASSLSWRNTEAFF. CDR3 nucleotide sequence: TGTGCCAGCAGCTTATCGTGGAGGAACACTGAAGCTTTCTTT.

The chain combines TRBV30 with TRBJ1-2; D remains ambiguous. The CDR3 totals 13 residues. V lost 0 bases and J lost 8, with 13 bases in between. The germline gives CDR1 GTSNPN, CDR2 SVGIG (reference sequence). CDR3 amino acids: CAWSVRMSWGYTF. CDR3 nucleotide sequence: TGTGCCTGGAGTGTACGAATGTCTTGGGGCTACACCTTC. Using reference TRBV30 and TRBJ1-2 for the parts outside the CDR3, the full variable domain is SQTIHQWPATLVQPVGSPLSLECTVEGTSNPNLYWYRQAAGRGLQLLFYSVGIGQISSEVPQNLSASRPQDRQFILSSKKLLLSDSGFYLCAWSVRMSWGYTFGSGTRLTVV.

V usage is TRBV5-1 and J usage is TRBJ2-2, with 8 bases aligning to TRBD1. This CDR3 has 16 residues. J was trimmed by 3 bases and V by 3 bases; bases with no gene match: 7. The germline gives CDR1 SGHRS, CDR2 YFSETQ. CDR3 bases: TGCGCCAGCAGCTCTGTGACAGGGGCGGACACCGGGGAGCTGTTTTTT. Its translation is CASSSVTGADTGELFF.

The rearrangement joins TRBV18 to TRBJ2-3; the D call may be TRBD1 or TRBD2 (6 bases each). The CDR3 has 14 amino acids. Germline V gene sequence: CDR1 KGHSH, CDR2 LQKENI. V lost 4 bases to trimming and J lost 3 bases, with 11 bases between them. CDR3: CASSRGGPTDTQYF. The CDR3 DNA reads as TGTGCCAGCTCACGAGGGGGGCCGACAGATACGCAGTATTTT.

The chain carries TRBV28 and TRBJ1-2; perhaps TRBD1 as D (6 bases). The CDR3 has 14 amino acids. Trimming cost V 5 bases and J 5 bases, with 15 bases left between them. Germline assignment: CDR1 MDHEN and CDR2 SYDVKM. This CDR3 reads CASSARGMGYGYTF. The CDR3 bases are TGTGCCAGCAGTGCGAGGGGGATGGGGTATGGCTACACCTTC.

This chain joins TRBV7-8 and TRBJ2-5; D is perhaps TRBD1 (6 bases). The germline V and J ends were trimmed by 5 bases and 0 bases, with 7 bases remaining between them. Germline CDR1 SGHVS, CDR2 FQNEAQ. The CDR3 contains 13 residues. CDR3 sequence reads: CASSRDNQETQYF. DNA for the CDR3: TGTGCCAGCAGCCGGGACAACCAAGAGACCCAGTACTTC.

The chain recombines TRBV19 with TRBJ2-1; either TRBD1 or TRBD2 may supply D (6 bases each). V gave up 7 bases and J gave up 4 bases, with 14 bases separating them. This CDR3 contains 14 residues. The V gene's germline CDR1 is LNHDA and CDR2 SQIVND (reference sequence). CDR3 amino acids: CASTLGAGYNEQFF. The CDR3 DNA reads TGTGCCAGTACCCTGGGGGCGGGGTACAATGAGCAGTTCTTC.

V and J are TRBV11-2 and TRBJ1-1; possible D gene TRBD1, 5 bases. V shed 1 base and J shed 3 bases, with 9 bases lying between them. Germline V gene sequence: CDR1 SGHAT, CDR2 FQNNGV. The CDR3 consists of 14 residues. This chain's CDR3 is CASSLGGEDTEAFF. CDR3 DNA: TGTGCCAGCAGCTTAGGGGGCGAGGACACTGAAGCTTTCTTT.

This chain links TRBV3-1 (or the pseudogene TRBV3-2) with TRBJ2-7; 8 nucleotides line up with TRBD1. Germline V gene lookup returns CDR1 LGHDT and CDR2 YNNKEL (reference sequence). This CDR3 is 16 amino acids long. J gave up 0 bases and V 1 base, and 5 bases lay outside the gene matches. CDR3 amino acids: CASSQGDRKSSYEQYF. The CDR3 region has the DNA TGTGCCAGCAGCCAAGGGGACAGGAAATCCTCCTACGAGCAGTACTTC.

The chain links TRBV5-1 to TRBJ2-2; TRBD2 matches at 7 bases. CDR1 is SGHRS, CDR2 YFSETQ, per germline. This CDR3 has 16 amino acids. V gave up 4 bases and J gave up 3 bases; unmatched junction bases: 9. CDR3 nucleotide sequence: TGCGCCAGCAGCCCAGGTTTAGCGGGCTACACCGGGGAGCTGTTTTTT. This translates into CASSPGLAGYTGELFF.

J is TRBJ2-1 and V is TRBV18; unclear D gene. The CDR3 sequence is 14 residues long. V dropped 4 bases and J dropped 5 bases, with 12 bases sitting between them. CDR1 is KGHSH and CDR2 is LQKENI in the germline V gene. DNA for the CDR3: TGTGCCAGCTCACGGGGTCAGGATCACAATGAGCAGTTCTTC. This codes for CASSRGQDHNEQFF.

This chain connects TRBV5-1 to TRBJ2-7; D unresolved. The CDR3 sequence is 15 residues long. Trimming took off 0 bases at V and 3 bases at J, with 13 bases between the two ends. Germline V gene data show CDR1 as SGHRS and CDR2 as YFSETQ. The CDR3 DNA reads TGCGCCAGCAGCTTGGAGTCGGGTTTTTTCTACGAGCAGTACTTC. Protein product: CASSLESGFFYEQYF.

The chain is built from TRBV7-2 and TRBJ2-2; D might be TRBD1 (6 bases). This CDR3 spans 15 amino acids. V shed 5 bases and J shed 1 base, with 11 bases lying between them. CDR1 and CDR2 from the germline V gene are SGHTA and FQGNSA. CDR3 bases: TGTGCCAGCAGCCCTGGGACATGGAACACCGGGGAGCTGTTTTTT. Its protein is CASSPGTWNTGELFF. The whole variable domain, filled in from reference TRBV7-2 and TRBJ2-2, reads GAGVSQSPSNKVTEKGKDVELRCDPISGHTALYWYRQSLGQGLEFLIYFQGNSAPDKSGLPSDRFSAERTGGSVSTLTIQRTQQEDSAVYLCASSPGTWNTGELFFGEGSRLTVL.

Comments on this clone: Other DNA sequences from this sample encode an identical CDR3 as well. This chain connects TRBV24-1 to TRBJ2-1, with 10 bases matching TRBD1. Germline V lookup: CDR1 KGHDR, CDR2 SFDVKD. The junction had 6 bases not matched to a gene; V was cut back by 2 bases and J by 0 bases. This CDR3 is 18 amino acids long. The CDR3 is CATSDSPGQGSSYNEQFF. The DNA for the CDR3 is TGTGCCACCAGTGATTCACCGGGACAGGGGTCCTCCTACAATGAGCAGTTCTTC.

The chain has TRBV3-1 (or the pseudogene TRBV3-2) and TRBJ2-1, with a tentative D call TRBD2 (6 bases). Germline CDR1 reads LGHDT; CDR2 reads YNNKEL (reference sequence). V was clipped by 2 bases and J by 3 bases, with 14 bases between them. The CDR3 runs to 16 residues. The CDR3 coding sequence is TGTGCCAGCAGCCAAAGGGCTAGCGCAATCTACAATGAGCAGTTCTTC. This gives the protein CASSQRASAIYNEQFF.

V usage is TRBV9 and J usage is TRBJ2-1; 7 bases are a match to TRBD1. Germline trimming cut 4 bases from V and 3 bases from J; bases unmatched to any gene: 10. This CDR3 has 16 amino acids. Germline V gene data show CDR1 as SGDLS and CDR2 as YYNGEE. The CDR3 DNA reads TGTGCCAGCAGCCCCCTCCCCGGGACAGACTACAATGAGCAGTTCTTC. Protein sequence: CASSPLPGTDYNEQFF.

CDR3 nucleotides: TGTGCCAGCAGTACAAGGACTCCTAGCAATCAGCCCCAGCATTTT. Translating gives CASSTRTPSNQPQHF. This sequence joins TRBV2 and TRBJ1-5, with no clear D. Trimming cost V 5 bases and J 0 bases, with 11 bases left between them. Germline assignment: CDR1 SNHLY and CDR2 FYNNEI. This CDR3 is built from 15 residues.

The chain links TRBV7-2 to TRBJ1-4; D may be TRBD1 (6 bases). Germline V gene lookup returns CDR1 SGHTA and CDR2 FQGNSA. The CDR3 length is 14 residues. The V end lost 5 bases, the J end lost 7 bases, and 14 bases lay between the germline ends. The CDR3 spells CASSPGVTSEKLFF. The CDR3 region has the DNA TGTGCCAGCAGCCCAGGGGTTACAAGTGAAAAACTGTTTTTT.